Detailed here is one TCR beta chain. This sample was taken from a study of blood T cell repertoires in COVID-19. Assay used: immunoSEQ multiplex PCR; TCRdb lists only in-frame clones, some missing. The data contain 260,000 or so clones, about 83% of them singletons. V shed 4 bases, J shed 5 bases, and the junction held 12 bases outside the gene matches. This CDR3 has 16 amino acids. CDR1 SGHNT and CDR2 YYREEE come from the germline V gene (reference sequence). The sequence came from a man older than 75 with acute or convalescent COVID-19. The chain couples TRBV5-4 to TRBJ2-5; 9 bases are a match to TRBD1. Sequences were obtained from peripheral blood. CDR3 sequence: CASSRQGEGDYETQYF. In DNA form, the CDR3 reads TGTGCCAGCAGCAGACAGGGGGAAGGGGATTACGAGACCCAGTACTTC.